The 10 T cell receptor beta chains reported below all come from one sample, sequenced in a study of CD8+ T cells in alopecia areata. Following extraction, RNA underwent reverse transcription to cDNA, which served as the sequencing template. Method: immunoSEQ multiplex PCR; TCRdb's copy keeps in-frame clones and lacks some. The sample lists roughly 200,000 clones; roughly 65% were seen once. The sequenced sample was CD4+ T cells sorted from blood, obtained at week 0. The receptors originated from a human donor with alopecia areata.

The chain joins TRBV29-1 to TRBJ2-1; D not resolved. Germline V gene sequence: CDR1 SQVTM, CDR2 ANQGSEA. This CDR3 has 13 amino acids. Trimming took 4 bases from V and 9 from J, leaving 16 bases between them. The CDR3 DNA follows: TGCAGCGTTGGTAAAGGTGTTCGTGGTGAGCAGTTCTTC. Translation: CSVGKGVRGEQFF.

J is TRBJ1-1 and V is TRBV29-1; a possible D gene is TRBD1 (5 bases). Trimming took 6 bases from V and 0 from J, leaving 11 bases between them. Per the germline V gene, CDR1 is SQVTM and CDR2 is ANQGSEA. This CDR3 is built from 13 residues. CDR3 amino acids: CSVTRGVNTEAFF. The CDR3, as DNA: TGCAGCGTCACCCGGGGGGTGAACACTGAAGCTTTCTTT.

The chain recombines TRBV29-1 with TRBJ1-5; D gene uncertain. Germline loops: CDR1 SQVTM, CDR2 ANQGSEA. V dropped 4 bases and J dropped 4 bases, with 8 bases sitting between them. This CDR3 has 12 amino acids. CDR3 bases: TGCAGCGTTGGGGAGAAAAATCAGCCCCAGCATTTT. Translated, it gives CSVGEKNQPQHF.

This sequence joins TRBV29-1 and TRBJ2-2; D is perhaps TRBD2 (6 bases). The germline V and J ends were trimmed by 3 bases and 7 bases, with 12 bases remaining between them. This CDR3 is 13 amino acids long. Germline V gives CDR1 SQVTM, CDR2 ANQGSEA. CDR3 region: CSVEFLRGGELFF. CDR3 in DNA: TGCAGCGTTGAGTTTTTGCGGGGCGGGGAGCTGTTTTTT.

The rearrangement links TRBV30 to TRBJ1-6; TRBD1 is a possible D gene (6 bases). Per germline, CDR1 GTSNPN and CDR2 SVGIG (reference sequence). Trimming pared 3 bases from V and 6 bases from J, leaving 18 bases between. The CDR3 totals 16 residues. The CDR3 nucleotides read TGTGCCTGGAGGGTTCGACTCGGACAGCCTAATTCACCCCTCCACTTT. Translating it yields CAWRVRLGQPNSPLHF.

The chain is built from TRBV29-1 and TRBJ2-5; D may be TRBD2 (6 bases). V dropped 7 bases and J dropped 5 bases, with 17 bases sitting between them. CDR3 length: 13 residues. CDR1 is SQVTM and CDR2 is ANQGSEA in the germline V gene. The CDR3 DNA reads TGCAGCGCCACCGGAGGGAGCTGGGAGACCCAGTACTTC. This sequence encodes CSATGGSWETQYF. Complete variable domain (other parts from reference TRBV29-1 and TRBJ2-5): SAVISQKPSRDICQRGTSLTIQCQVDSQVTMMFWYRQQPGQSLTLIATANQGSEATYESGFVIDKFPISRPNLTFSTLTVSNMSPEDSSIYLCSATGGSWETQYFGPGTRLLVL.

The chain links TRBV4-3 to TRBJ2-1; 12 nucleotides agree with TRBD2. Germline V gene sequence: CDR1 LGHNA, CDR2 YSLEER. The V and J ends lost 4 bases and 3 bases, in that order; junction bases with no gene match: 1. This CDR3 is 15 amino acids long. CDR3: CASSRGLAGYNEQFF. Written as DNA, the CDR3 is TGCGCCAGCAGCCGGGGACTAGCGGGCTACAATGAGCAGTTCTTC.

Only one count was recorded for this clone. Sequence at one end of the junction differs from germline and may be a read error. The chain carries TRBV7-3 and TRBJ1-6; possibly TRBD1 for D (5 bases). CDR3 length equals 13 residues. CDR1 and CDR2 from the germline V gene are SGHTA and FQGTGA. The CDR3 reads CASSTGDNSPLHF. CDR3 sequence (DNA): TGTGCCAGCAGTACGGGGGATAACTCACCCCTCCACTTT.

V usage is TRBV18 and J usage is TRBJ1-5; no clear D. The CDR3 spans 13 residues. Germline lookup yields CDR1 KGHSH and CDR2 LQKENI. Trimming left V 6 bases short and J 4 bases short, with 10 bases between. The CDR3 coding sequence is TGTGCCAGCTCGTTCAGCGCTAATCAGCCCCAGCATTTT. Its protein is CASSFSANQPQHF.

This clone was counted between two and nine times. The chain combines TRBV23-1 with TRBJ1-5; 7 bases match TRBD1. TRBV23-1 is filed as an ORF, its function uncertain. V dropped 8 bases and J dropped 3; count of bases not matched to a gene: 7. The CDR3 has 14 residues. The CDR3 coding sequence is TGCGCCAGCCACCGGGACAGCATCAATCAGCCCCAGCATTTT. This codes for CASHRDSINQPQHF.